The rows below give T cell receptor beta chains drawn from one sample of a study of CD8 T cells in Susac syndrome. Via MiXCR, TCRdb re-called the immunoSEQ multiplex PCR reads, giving one row per CDR3 protein. The profile shows some 450,000 distinct CDR3 sequences, more than 80% of them singletons. Sequencing was carried out using CD8+ T cells from PBMCs. These receptors originate from a human donor with multiple sclerosis. The CDR3 runs from the conserved cysteine through the conserved F or W. D genes are given only for firm matches. Not every row has a clone size; where given, it reads once, few, many or a size class.

V gene,clone size,D gene,J gene,CDR3 DNA,CDR3 protein
TRBV4-1,.,.,TRBJ1-2,TGCGCCAGCGCCCATGGAGCCCGGGGCTACACCTTC,CASAHGARGYTF
TRBV7-2,.,.,TRBJ2-6,TGTGCCAGCAGCTTCTTGGACTCTGGGGCCAACGTCCTGACTTTC,CASSFLDSGANVLTF
TRBV4-1,.,.,TRBJ1-1,TGCGCCAGCAGCCAAGTGGAATCGGAGAACACTGAAGCTTTCTTT,CASSQVESENTEAFF
TRBV27,.,.,TRBJ1-5,TGTGCCAGCAGCACCCTTGGGGCTCCAAGCAATCAGCCCCAGCATTTT,CASSTLGAPSNQPQHF
TRBV4-1,.,TRBD2,TRBJ2-6,TGCGCCAGCAGCCAAGATCAGCGGGAGAGGGCCGGGGCCAACGTCCTGACTTTC,CASSQDQRERAGANVLTF
TRBV27,.,TRBD2,TRBJ2-5,TGTGCCAGCAGCCACTGGACTAGCGGGCCGCTTGTCCAAGAGACCCAGTACTTC,CASSHWTSGPLVQETQYF
TRBV7-9,.,.,TRBJ1-5,TGTGCCAGCAGCGAGGACAATCAGCCCCAGCATTTT,CASSEDNQPQHF
TRBV7-6,.,.,TRBJ2-3,TGTGCCAGCAGCTTATATGGCAGGTCCACAGATACGCAGTATTTT,CASSLYGRSTDTQYF
TRBV29-1,.,.,TRBJ1-4,TGCAGCGTCGTGAAAGGGGGAAAACTGTTTTTT,CSVVKGGKLFF
TRBV6-6,few,.,TRBJ2-7,TGTGCCAGCAGTTACGTACAGAGCTACTCCTACGAGCAGTACTTC,CASSYVQSYSYEQYF
TRBV13,once,.,TRBJ2-1,TGTGCCAGCAGCCCCGGACAGAACCTCTACAATGAGCAGTTCTTC,CASSPGQNLYNEQFF
TRBV5-1,.,TRBD1,TRBJ1-5,TGCGCCAGCAGCTTGGGAATCACAGGGGGCAGCCAGCCCCAGCATTTT,CASSLGITGGSQPQHF
TRBV4-2,.,.,TRBJ1-2,TGTGCCAGCAGCCAAGATAAGTTTGGCACTGGCTACACCTTC,CASSQDKFGTGYTF
TRBV9,.,.,TRBJ1-1,TGTGCCAGCAGCGTAGTAGGGGGTCCCACTGAAGCTTTCTTT,CASSVVGGPTEAFF
TRBV29-1,.,.,TRBJ1-2,TGCAGCGTTGAAGCCCGGCCCAGGGGAAAAGCTAACTATGGCTACACCTTC,CSVEARPRGKANYGYTF
TRBV20-1,.,.,TRBJ2-7,TGCAGTGCTAGAGACTTGACAGAGACCTACGAGCAGTACTTC,CSARDLTETYEQYF
TRBV9,.,TRBD1,TRBJ1-1,TGTGCCAGCAGCGCACCGGGACAGGGGACCACTGAAGCTTTCTTT,CASSAPGQGTTEAFF
TRBV12-3/TRBV12-4,few,.,TRBJ1-4,TGTGCCAGCAGTCCGTACAATGAAAAACTGTTTTTT,CASSPYNEKLFF
TRBV9,.,.,TRBJ2-7,TGTGCCAGCAGCTGGGGGCGGGAGTGGTCCTACGAGCAGTACTTC,CASSWGREWSYEQYF
TRBV6-5,.,.,TRBJ2-7,TGTGCCAGCAGGGGCCTAGAGGCGGAGTACTTC,CASRGLEAEYF
TRBV5-1,.,.,TRBJ1-2,TGCGCCAGCAGCTTGGGAGCGTCGGGCGGCTACACCTTC,CASSLGASGGYTF
TRBV7-6,once,TRBD2,TRBJ2-1,TGTGCCAGCAGCTTAATTTACCTAGCGGGTAATGAGCAGTTCTTC,CASSLIYLAGNEQFF
TRBV19,.,TRBD1,TRBJ2-7,TGTGCCAGTAGTATACGAGGGACAGATCCAACCTACGAGCAGTACTTC,CASSIRGTDPTYEQYF
TRBV30,.,.,TRBJ1-1,TGTGCCTGGAGTGGCGGCCAGGGGTTGAATGAAGCTTTCTTT,CAWSGGQGLNEAFF
TRBV3-1,.,TRBD1,TRBJ1-1,TGTGCCAGCAGCCTAGAAACAGGGGGCTGGAGGAACACTGAAGCTTTCTTT,CASSLETGGWRNTEAFF
TRBV30,.,.,TRBJ2-7,TGTGCCTGGAGCGACACGACCTACGAGCAGTACTTC,CAWSDTTYEQYF
TRBV11-2,.,TRBD1,TRBJ2-7,TGTGCCAGCAGCTTATTCGCCGGGACAGGGGTGTCCGAGCAGTACTTC,CASSLFAGTGVSEQYF
TRBV13,.,.,TRBJ2-7,TGTGCCAGCAGCTTAGGGGCCGGTCTAGAGCAGTACTTC,CASSLGAGLEQYF
TRBV29-1,.,.,TRBJ1-2,TGCAGCGTTTGGGAGGGCGGCTATGGCTACACCTTC,CSVWEGGYGYTF
TRBV9,.,.,TRBJ1-1,TGTGCCAGCAGCGTAGACGTGGGCACTGAAGCTTTCTTT,CASSVDVGTEAFF
TRBV19,.,.,TRBJ1-5,TGTGCCAGTAGTTGGGCCGATAGCAATCAGCCCCAGCATTTT,CASSWADSNQPQHF
TRBV10-3,.,.,TRBJ2-3,TGTGCCATCAGTGGGCTCAAAGGGCACGATACGCAGTATTTT,CAISGLKGHDTQYF
TRBV9,.,TRBD2,TRBJ2-6,TGTGCCAGCAGCGTTAGCGGGAGAACCTCTGGGGCCAACGTCCTGACTTTC,CASSVSGRTSGANVLTF
TRBV4-1,.,.,TRBJ1-2,TGCGCCAGCAGCCAGGTCCACAGGGTGGACGGTAATGGCTACACCTTC,CASSQVHRVDGNGYTF
TRBV20-1,.,TRBD2,TRBJ2-7,TGCAGTGCGACTACTAGCGGGAGTGCGTACGAGCAGTACTTC,CSATTSGSAYEQYF